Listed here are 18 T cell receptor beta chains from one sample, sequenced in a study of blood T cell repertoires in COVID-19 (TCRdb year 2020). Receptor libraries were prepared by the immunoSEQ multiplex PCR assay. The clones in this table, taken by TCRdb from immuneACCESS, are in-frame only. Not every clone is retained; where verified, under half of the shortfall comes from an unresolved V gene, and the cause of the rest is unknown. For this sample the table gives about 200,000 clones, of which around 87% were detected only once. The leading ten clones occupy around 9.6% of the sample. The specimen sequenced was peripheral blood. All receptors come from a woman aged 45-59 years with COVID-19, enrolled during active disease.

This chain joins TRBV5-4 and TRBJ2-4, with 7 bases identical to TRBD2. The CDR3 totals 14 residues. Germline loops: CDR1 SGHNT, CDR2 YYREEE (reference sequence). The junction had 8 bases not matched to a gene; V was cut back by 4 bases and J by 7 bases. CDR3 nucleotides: TGTGCCAGCAGCAGTCTCCGGGACTACAACATTCAGTACTTC. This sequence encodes CASSSLRDYNIQYF. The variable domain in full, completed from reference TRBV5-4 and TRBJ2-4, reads ETGVTQSPTHLIKTRGQQVTLRCSSQSGHNTVSWYQQALGQGPQFIFQYYREEENGRGNFPPRFSGLQFPNYSSELNVNALELDDSALYLCASSSLRDYNIQYFGAGTRLSVL.

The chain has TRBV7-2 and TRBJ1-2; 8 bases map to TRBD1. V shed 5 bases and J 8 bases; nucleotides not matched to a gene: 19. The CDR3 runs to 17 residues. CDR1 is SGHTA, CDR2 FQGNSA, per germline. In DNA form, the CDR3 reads TGTGCCAGCAGCCAGCAGGGGGCGGACAGCCCGTTGAGGGGCTACACCTTC. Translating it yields CASSQQGADSPLRGYTF.

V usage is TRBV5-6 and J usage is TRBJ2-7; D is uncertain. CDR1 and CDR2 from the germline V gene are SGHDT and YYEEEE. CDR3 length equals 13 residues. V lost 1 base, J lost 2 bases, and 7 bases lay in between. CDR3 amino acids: CASSLYATYEQYV. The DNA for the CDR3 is TGTGCCAGCAGCTTGTATGCTACCTACGAGCAGTACGTC.

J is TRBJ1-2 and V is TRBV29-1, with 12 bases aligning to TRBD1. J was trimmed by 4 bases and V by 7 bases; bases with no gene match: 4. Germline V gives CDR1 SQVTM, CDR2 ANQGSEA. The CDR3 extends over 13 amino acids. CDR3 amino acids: CSGGQGAAYGYTF. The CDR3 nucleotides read TGCAGCGGGGGACAGGGGGCAGCCTATGGCTACACCTTC.

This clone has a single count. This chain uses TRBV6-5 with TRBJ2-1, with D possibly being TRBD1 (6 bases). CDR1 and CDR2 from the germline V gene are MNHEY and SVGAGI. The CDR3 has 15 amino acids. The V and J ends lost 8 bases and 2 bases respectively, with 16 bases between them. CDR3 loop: CASGPTTGTYNEQFF. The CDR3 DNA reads TGTGCCAGCGGGCCTACGACAGGAACCTACAATGAGCAGTTCTTC.

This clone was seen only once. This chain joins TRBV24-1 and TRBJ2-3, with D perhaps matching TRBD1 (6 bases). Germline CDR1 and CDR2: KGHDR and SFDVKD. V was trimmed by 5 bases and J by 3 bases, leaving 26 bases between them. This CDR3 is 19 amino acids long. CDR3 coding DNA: TGTGCCACCAGTGGTCCACCGGGACCCATTCAGGGGTTGACAGATACGCAGTATTTT. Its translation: CATSGPPGPIQGLTDTQYF.

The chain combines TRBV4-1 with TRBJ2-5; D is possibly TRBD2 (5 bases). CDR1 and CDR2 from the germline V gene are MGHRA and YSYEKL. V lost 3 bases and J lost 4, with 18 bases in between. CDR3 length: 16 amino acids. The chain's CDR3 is CASSQDPGSAGETQYF. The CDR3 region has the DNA TGCGCCAGCAGCCAGGACCCGGGCAGTGCGGGAGAGACCCAGTACTTC.

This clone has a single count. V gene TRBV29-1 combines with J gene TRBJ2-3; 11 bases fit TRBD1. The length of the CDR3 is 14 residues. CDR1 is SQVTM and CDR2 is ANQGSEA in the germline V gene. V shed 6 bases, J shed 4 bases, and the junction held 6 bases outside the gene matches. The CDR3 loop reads CSVEGQGGPDTQYF. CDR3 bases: TGCAGCGTCGAGGGACAGGGGGGCCCAGATACGCAGTATTTT.

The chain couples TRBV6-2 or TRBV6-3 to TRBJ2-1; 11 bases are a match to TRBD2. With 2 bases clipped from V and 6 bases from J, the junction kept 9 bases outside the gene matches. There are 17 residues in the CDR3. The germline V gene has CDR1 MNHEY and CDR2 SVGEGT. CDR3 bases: TGTGCCAGCAGTTACCCTCTCTTTAGCGGGGGGGCCAATGAGCAGTTCTTC. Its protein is CASSYPLFSGGANEQFF.

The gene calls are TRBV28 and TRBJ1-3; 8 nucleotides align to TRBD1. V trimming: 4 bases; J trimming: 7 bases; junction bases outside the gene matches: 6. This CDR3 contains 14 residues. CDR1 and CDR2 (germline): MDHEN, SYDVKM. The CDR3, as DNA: TGTGCCAGCAGTTCTCAGGGGGCCTCGAACACCATATATTTT. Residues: CASSSQGASNTIYF.

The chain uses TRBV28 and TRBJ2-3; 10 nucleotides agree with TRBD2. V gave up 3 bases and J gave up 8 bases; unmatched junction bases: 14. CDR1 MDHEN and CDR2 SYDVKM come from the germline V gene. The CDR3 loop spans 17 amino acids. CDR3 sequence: CASSLVLAGAGMGTQYF. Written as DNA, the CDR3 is TGTGCCAGCAGTTTGGTCCTAGCGGGGGCCGGGATGGGTACGCAGTATTTT.

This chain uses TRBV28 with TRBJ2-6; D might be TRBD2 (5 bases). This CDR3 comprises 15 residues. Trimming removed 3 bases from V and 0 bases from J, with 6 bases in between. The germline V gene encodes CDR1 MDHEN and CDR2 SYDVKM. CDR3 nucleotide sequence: TGTGCCAGCAGTTTCGAGGGCTCTGGGGCCAACGTCCTGACTTTC. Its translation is CASSFEGSGANVLTF.

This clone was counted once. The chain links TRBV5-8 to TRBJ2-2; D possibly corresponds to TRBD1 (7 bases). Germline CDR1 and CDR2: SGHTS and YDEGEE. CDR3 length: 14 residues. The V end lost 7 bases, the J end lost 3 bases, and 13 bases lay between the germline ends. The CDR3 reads CASGGTVDTGELFF. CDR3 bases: TGTGCCAGCGGGGGGACAGTAGACACCGGGGAGCTGTTTTTT.

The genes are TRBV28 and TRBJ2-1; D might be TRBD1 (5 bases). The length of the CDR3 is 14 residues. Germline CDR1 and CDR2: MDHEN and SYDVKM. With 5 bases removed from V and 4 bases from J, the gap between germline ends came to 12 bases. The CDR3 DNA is TGTGCCAGCAGTAATTTGAGACAGTACAATGAGCAGTTCTTC. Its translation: CASSNLRQYNEQFF.

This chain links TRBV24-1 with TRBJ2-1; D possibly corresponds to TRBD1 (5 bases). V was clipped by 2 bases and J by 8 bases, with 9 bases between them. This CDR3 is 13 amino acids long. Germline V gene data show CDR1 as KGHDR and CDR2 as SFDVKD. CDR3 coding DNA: TGTGCCACCAGTGATTCGGTGGGGCATGAGCAGTTCTTC. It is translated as CATSDSVGHEQFF.

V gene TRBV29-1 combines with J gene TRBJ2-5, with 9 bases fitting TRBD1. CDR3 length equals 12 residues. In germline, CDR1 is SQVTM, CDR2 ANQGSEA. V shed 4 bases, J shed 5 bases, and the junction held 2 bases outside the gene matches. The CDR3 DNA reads TGCAGCGTTGCCGGACAGGGGGAGACCCAGTACTTC. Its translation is CSVAGQGETQYF. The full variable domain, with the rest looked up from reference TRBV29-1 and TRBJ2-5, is SAVISQKPSRDICQRGTSLTIQCQVDSQVTMMFWYRQQPGQSLTLIATANQGSEATYESGFVIDKFPISRPNLTFSTLTVSNMSPEDSSIYLCSVAGQGETQYFGPGTRLLVL.

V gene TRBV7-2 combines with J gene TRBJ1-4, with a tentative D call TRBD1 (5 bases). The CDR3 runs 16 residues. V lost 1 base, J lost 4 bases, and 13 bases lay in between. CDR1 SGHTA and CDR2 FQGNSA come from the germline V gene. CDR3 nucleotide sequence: TGTGCCAGCAGCTTAGGAGGAGGGGCCGTTAATGAAAAACTGTTTTTT. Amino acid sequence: CASSLGGGAVNEKLFF.

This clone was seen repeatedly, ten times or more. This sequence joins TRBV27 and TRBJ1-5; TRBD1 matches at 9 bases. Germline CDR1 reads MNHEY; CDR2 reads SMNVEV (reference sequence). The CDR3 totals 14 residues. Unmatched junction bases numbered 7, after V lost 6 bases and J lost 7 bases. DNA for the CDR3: TGTGCCAGCAGCAACCGGGACAGGGACCAGCCCCAGCATTTT. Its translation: CASSNRDRDQPQHF.